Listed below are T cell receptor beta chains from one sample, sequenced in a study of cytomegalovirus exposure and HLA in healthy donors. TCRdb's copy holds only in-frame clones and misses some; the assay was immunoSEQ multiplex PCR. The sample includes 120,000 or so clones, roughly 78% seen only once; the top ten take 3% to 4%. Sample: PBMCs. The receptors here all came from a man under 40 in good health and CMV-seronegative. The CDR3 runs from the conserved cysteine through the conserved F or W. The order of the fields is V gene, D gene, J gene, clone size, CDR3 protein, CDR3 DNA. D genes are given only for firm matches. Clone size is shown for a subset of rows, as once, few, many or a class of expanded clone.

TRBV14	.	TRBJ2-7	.	CASSQVGGEQYF	TGTGCCAGCAGCCAAGTCGGTGGCGAGCAGTACTTC
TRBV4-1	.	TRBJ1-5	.	CASSLRGQDSYSNQPQHF	TGCGCCAGCAGCCTTAGGGGCCAGGATTCTTATAGCAATCAGCCCCAGCATTTT
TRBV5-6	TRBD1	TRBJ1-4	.	CASSLRTGNEKLFF	TGTGCCAGCAGCTTAAGGACAGGGAATGAAAAACTGTTTTTT
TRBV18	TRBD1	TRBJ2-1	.	CASSPYTFETGDEQFF	TGTGCCAGCTCACCATATACTTTCGAGACAGGGGATGAGCAGTTCTTC
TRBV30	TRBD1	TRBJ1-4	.	CAWSVGTGGSEKLFF	TGTGCCTGGAGTGTCGGGACAGGGGGGAGTGAAAAACTGTTTTTT
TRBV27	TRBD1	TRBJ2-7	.	CASSLGQGVNEQYF	TGTGCCAGCAGTTTGGGACAGGGAGTAAACGAGCAGTACTTC
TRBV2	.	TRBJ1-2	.	CASSAGYYGYTF	TGTGCCAGCAGTGCAGGATATTATGGCTACACCTTC
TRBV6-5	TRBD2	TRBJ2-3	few	CASRQTSAPTDTQYF	TGTGCCAGCAGACAAACTAGCGCCCCCACAGATACGCAGTATTTT
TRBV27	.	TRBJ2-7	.	CASSSRQRSEQYF	TGTGCCAGCAGTTCGAGACAGCGCTCCGAGCAGTACTTC
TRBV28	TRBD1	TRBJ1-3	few	CASKYVGTGRTGNTIYF	TGTGCCAGCAAATACGTTGGGACAGGACGAACTGGAAACACCATATATTTT
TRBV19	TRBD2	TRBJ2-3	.	CASSTTLGLAGRTDTQYF	TGTGCCAGTAGTACGACATTGGGACTAGCGGGCCGCACAGATACGCAGTATTTT
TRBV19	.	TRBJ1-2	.	CASSISVTENRGYTF	TGTGCCAGTAGTATAAGCGTGACAGAGAATCGTGGCTACACCTTC
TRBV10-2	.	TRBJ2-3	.	CASSDRTSTDTQYF	TGCGCCAGCAGTGACAGGACTAGCACAGATACGCAGTATTTT
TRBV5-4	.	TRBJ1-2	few	CASSYGGAAWGYGYTF	TGTGCCAGCAGTTACGGGGGGGCGGCGTGGGGCTATGGCTACACCTTC
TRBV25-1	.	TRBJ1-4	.	CASSESAGEKLFF	TGTGCCAGCAGTGAATCGGCGGGCGAAAAACTGTTTTTT
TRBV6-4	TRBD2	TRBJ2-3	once	CASSGLAGDTDTQYF	TGTGCCAGCAGTGGACTAGCGGGGGACACAGATACGCAGTATTTT
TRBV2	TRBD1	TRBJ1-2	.	CASSTGTNYGYTF	TGTGCCAGTTCGACAGGGACCAACTATGGCTACACCTTC
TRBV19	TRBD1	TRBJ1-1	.	CASRGTGDYTEAFF	TGTGCCAGTAGGGGGACAGGGGATTACACTGAAGCTTTCTTT
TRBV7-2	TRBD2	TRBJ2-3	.	CASSPRGAGGLRDTQYF	TGTGCCAGCAGCCCCCGGGGAGCGGGGGGGCTTAGAGATACGCAGTATTTT
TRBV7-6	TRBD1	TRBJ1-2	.	CASSVDRVVSGGYTF	TGTGCCAGCAGCGTAGACAGGGTAGTCTCTGGGGGCTACACCTTC
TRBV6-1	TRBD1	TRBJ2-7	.	CAIQRQGDYEQYF	TGTGCCATCCAAAGACAGGGGGATTACGAGCAGTACTTC
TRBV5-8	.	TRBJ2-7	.	CASSLRGARGEQYF	TGTGCCAGCAGCCTCCGGGGGGCGCGGGGCGAGCAGTACTTC
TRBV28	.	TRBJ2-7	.	CASSLQGLLFYEQYF	TGTGCCAGCAGTTTACAGGGACTGCTGTTCTACGAGCAGTACTTC
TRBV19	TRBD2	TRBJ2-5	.	CASSRRLAGFPETQYF	TGTGCCAGTAGTAGAAGACTAGCGGGCTTCCCGGAGACCCAGTACTTC
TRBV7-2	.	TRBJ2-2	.	CASSHDWELFF	TGTGCCAGCAGCCACGACTGGGAGCTGTTTTTT
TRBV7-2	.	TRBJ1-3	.	CASSPRGGGTGNTIYF	TGTGCCAGCAGTCCTAGGGGCGGGGGCACTGGAAACACCATATATTTT